The present T cell receptor (beta chain) was sequenced within a study of post-analysis software for immune sequencing data. Unique molecular identifiers tagged the TCR beta cDNA libraries. TCRdb processed the PCR reads anew with MiXCR; each CDR3 protein has one entry. The repertoire has some 700,000 distinct CDR3 sequences, 55% to 70% of them found once; the top ten carry about 10%. Study conclusions and caveats: Patients used four to six TRBV segments, including TRBV5-6, TRBV5-1 and TRBV20-1, more often than controls.

With respect to this clonotype: The antigen is unknown.

Trimming took off 6 bases at V and 5 bases at J, with 20 bases between the two ends. Germline CDR1 MDHEN, CDR2 SYDVKM. This CDR3 comprises 15 residues. This chain links TRBV28 with TRBJ2-7, with a possible D match to TRBD1 (7 bases). This sequence originates from a girl under 10 years old with multiple sclerosis. The sequencing sample was made of blood. The CDR3 nucleotides are TGTGCCAGCAGCCCTCTGGAGGGGGCTTTTAACGAGCAGTACTTC. Its translation: CASSPLEGAFNEQYF.